Listed below are T cell receptor beta chains from one sample, sequenced in a study of shared T cell receptors in the human thymus. The protocol was immunoSEQ multiplex PCR, while the TCRdb copy is restricted to in-frame clones and leaves out a portion. The sample holds 600,000 or so clones, about 89% seen once. This sample also appeared in a second study, on human thymus T cells.

The sample was thymocytes. The origin of the receptors is a boy under two years old with a congenital heart defect. Both conserved end residues are part of each CDR3. The D gene is left open where the match is weak.

J	V	D	DNA	CDR3
TRBJ1-5	TRBV18	NA	TGTGCCAGCTCACGCGGGGATCAGCCCCAGCATTTT	CASSRGDQPQHF
TRBJ2-1	TRBV27	NA	TGTGCCAGCAGTTTCTGGTCAGAGGGCTACAATGAGCAGTTCTTC	CASSFWSEGYNEQFF
TRBJ2-5	TRBV27	TRBD1	TGTGCCAGCAGCCCCAGGGGGCGCGAGACCCAGTACTTC	CASSPRGRETQYF
TRBJ2-5	TRBV5-1	NA	TGCGCCAGCAGCTTGAGAACCCCACTCCAGACCCAGTACTTC	CASSLRTPLQTQYF
TRBJ1-5	TRBV28	NA	TGTGCCAGCAGTTTGGACAGACGAAATCAGCCCCAGCATTTT	CASSLDRRNQPQHF
TRBJ2-1	TRBV27	TRBD1	TGTGCCAGCAGTTGGGGGACAGGGGGGAATGAGCAGTTCTTC	CASSWGTGGNEQFF
TRBJ1-2	TRBV9	TRBD1	TGTGCCAGCAGCGTCCCCAACTCGACAGGGACTAACTATGGCTACACCTTC	CASSVPNSTGTNYGYTF
TRBJ1-2	TRBV27	NA	TGTGCCAGCAGTCCGGACAGCTATGGCTACACCTTC	CASSPDSYGYTF
TRBJ1-1	TRBV4-1	NA	TGCGCCAGCAGCCCGTTTGGGGGGTTGTTTACTGAAGCTTTCTTT	CASSPFGGLFTEAFF
TRBJ2-7	TRBV7-9	TRBD2	TGTGCCAGCAGCGTGACTAGCGGGAGAGCTTGGCAGTACTTC	CASSVTSGRAWQYF
TRBJ1-5	TRBV19	TRBD1	TGTGCCAGTAGTACGACGCGGACAGGGGTGGGAACATGGGTGTCCCAGCATTTT	CASSTTRTGVGTWVSQHF
TRBJ1-4	TRBV19	TRBD1	TGTGCCAGTAGTACCTCCCCCCTTGGACAGGTTGCAACTAATGAAAAACTGTTTTTT	CASSTSPLGQVATNEKLFF
TRBJ1-4	TRBV19	NA	TGTGCCAGTAGCCTAGGACAGACAGCAACTAATGAAAAACTGTTTTTT	CASSLGQTATNEKLFF